This T cell receptor beta chain came from a study of breast tumors, draining lymph nodes, adjacent tissues. Study observations and caveats: Tumor T cell lymph node origin was a supported hypothesis, not proven. Most tumor T cells seemingly derive from lymph node, then expand in tumor. Compared with lymph nodes, tumors were less diverse; compared with nontumor tissue, more. Tumor and nontumor repertoires were significantly more similar in luminal-like than in basal-like breast cancer.

CDR1 is MGHRA, CDR2 YSYEKL, per germline. CDR3 length: 14 amino acids. In this sample, this clonotype turned up many times. Its specificity is unknown. The junction does not match germline at one end; this may be a read error. TCRdb processed the multiplex PCR reads anew with MiXCR; each CDR3 protein has one entry. In the table there are some 250,000 distinct CDR3 sequences, under 35% of which are singletons. Axillary draining lymph nodes of breast cancer patients supplied the node samples. The chain links TRBV4-1 to TRBJ2-5; D might be TRBD2 (6 bases). This TCR derives from a female donor with breast cancer. Some clones in this sample may be carry-over from other donors' samples. Sequencing was carried out using axillary lymph node tissue. CDR3 residues: CASSQELGGETQYF. CDR3 DNA sequence: TGTGCCAGCAGCCAAGAACTGGGGGGAGAGACCCAGTACTTC.